The clone carrying this T cell receptor (beta chain) was recorded a few times. Its antigen remains unknown. The data originate from a study of cytomegalovirus exposure and HLA in healthy donors. The study, taken as a whole, reports: High sensitivity and specificity were reportedly achieved when the classifier diagnosed cytomegalovirus status. Follow-up analysis later connected one missense variant in DCLRE1C with trimming of TCR beta V- and J-genes.

With 60 Vbeta and 13 Jbeta primers, the PCR was carried out. Using immunoSEQ multiplex PCR, the repertoire was profiled, and TCRdb retains in-frame clones only, with some absent. The sample has 110,000 to 150,000 clones, 70% to 80% seen once. Sequenced: PBMCs. The receptor was derived from a female donor in good health and CMV-seronegative.

The CDR3 bases are TGTGCCAGCAGCTTACTAGCGGATTACAATGAGCAGTTCTTC. It translates to CASSLLADYNEQFF. This rearrangement joins TRBV5-4 to TRBJ2-1; TRBD2 matches at 8 bases. The germline V gene encodes CDR1 SGHNT and CDR2 YYREEE (reference sequence). The CDR3 has 14 amino acids. V trimming: 2 bases; J trimming: 4 bases; junction bases outside the gene matches: 2.